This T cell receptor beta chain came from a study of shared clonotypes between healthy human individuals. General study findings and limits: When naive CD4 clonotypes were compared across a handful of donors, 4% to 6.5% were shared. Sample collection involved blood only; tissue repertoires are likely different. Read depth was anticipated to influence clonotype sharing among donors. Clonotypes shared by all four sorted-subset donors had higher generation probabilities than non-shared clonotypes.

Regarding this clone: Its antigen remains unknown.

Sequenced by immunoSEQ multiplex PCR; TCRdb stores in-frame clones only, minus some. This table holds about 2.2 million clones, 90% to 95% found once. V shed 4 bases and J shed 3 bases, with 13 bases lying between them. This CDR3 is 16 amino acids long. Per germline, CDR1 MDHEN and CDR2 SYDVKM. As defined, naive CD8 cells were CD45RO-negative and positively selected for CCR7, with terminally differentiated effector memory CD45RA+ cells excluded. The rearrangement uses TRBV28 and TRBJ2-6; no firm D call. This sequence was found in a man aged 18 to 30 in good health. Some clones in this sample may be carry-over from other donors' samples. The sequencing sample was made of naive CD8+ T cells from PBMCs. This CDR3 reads CASSSDWGGGANVLTF. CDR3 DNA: TGTGCCAGCAGTTCGGATTGGGGTGGTGGGGCCAACGTCCTGACTTTC. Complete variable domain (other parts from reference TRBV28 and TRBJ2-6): DVKVTQSSRYLVKRTGEKVFLECVQDMDHENMFWYRQDPGLGLRLIYFSYDVKMKEKGDIPEGYSVSREKKERFSLILESASTNQTSMYLCASSSDWGGGANVLTFGAGSRLTVL.